This T cell receptor beta chain was sequenced during a study of cytomegalovirus exposure and HLA in healthy donors. Study summary: There were some 380 genotyped donors. Of these, 81% fell in the genetic ancestry cluster associated with self-reported Caucasian donors. Study outcomes and limitations: In a later analysis, HLA-associated beta chains showed higher expansion and lower generation probabilities than comparable chains.

Turning to this clone: What it binds is not known.

The CDR3 runs 14 residues. Germline V lookup: CDR1 SGDLS, CDR2 YYNGEE. Trimming removed 0 bases from V and 0 bases from J, with 4 bases in between. This PCR relied on a set of 60 Vbeta primers and 13 Jbeta primers. The repertoire was sequenced with immunoSEQ multiplex PCR; TCRdb's copy has only in-frame clones and lacks some. The sample has some 76,000 clones; roughly 76% are singletons. The chain links TRBV9 to TRBJ1-3, with D unresolved. This clonotype originated in a male donor in good health and CMV-seropositive. Sequencing used PBMCs. This CDR3 is CASSVASSGNTIYF. In DNA form, the CDR3 reads TGTGCCAGCAGCGTAGCGAGCTCTGGAAACACCATATATTTT.